A selection of T cell receptor beta chains follows, all from one sample in a study of T cells after yellow fever vaccination. TCRdb re-derived calls from the 5' RACE reads in MiXCR, one entry per CDR3 protein. The table shows 200,000 to 300,000 distinct CDR3 sequences, with about 3.5% occurring only once. The source material was PBMCs, sampled 15 days after the yellow fever booster vaccination. The receptors were gathered from a man between 18 and 35 years old who received the YFV17D yellow fever vaccine. The CDR3 runs from the conserved cysteine through the conserved F or W. D genes are given only for firm matches. Clone sizes are given selectively: once, few, many, or a class where the clone is expanded.

>many|TRBD1|TRBJ2-1|TRBV5-1
CASSLAPDRPNEQFF
TGCGCCAGCAGCTTGGCCCCGGACAGGCCAAATGAGCAGTTCTTC
>many|-|TRBJ2-1|TRBV3-1
CASSQDLGVPFNEQFF
TGTGCCAGCAGCCAAGATTTGGGGGTCCCTTTCAATGAGCAGTTCTTC
>many|-|TRBJ1-5|TRBV23-1
CASSLGIEDQPQHF
TGCGCCAGCAGTCTAGGTATTGAGGATCAGCCCCAGCATTTT
>many|-|TRBJ1-3|TRBV4-2
CASSQGGVLGNTIYF
TGTGCCAGCAGCCAAGGAGGGGTGCTTGGAAACACCATATATTTT
>many|TRBD1|TRBJ2-2|TRBV12-3/TRBV12-4
CASKPTGGFYTGELFF
TGTGCCAGCAAGCCGACAGGGGGATTCTACACCGGGGAGCTGTTTTTT
>many|-|TRBJ1-4|TRBV7-9
CASSLANRASEKLFF
TGTGCCAGCAGCTTAGCGAACAGGGCAAGTGAAAAACTGTTTTTT
>many|-|TRBJ1-1|TRBV7-2
CASGMNTEAFF
TGTGCCAGTGGCATGAACACTGAAGCTTTCTTT
>many|-|TRBJ1-6|TRBV7-9
CASSFSRAGNSPLHF
TGTGCCAGCAGCTTCTCCAGGGCTGGCAATTCACCCCTCCACTTT
>many|-|TRBJ2-1|TRBV5-1
CASSFNTLANEQFF
TGCGCCAGCAGCTTCAACACCCTCGCGAATGAGCAGTTCTTC
>many|-|TRBJ1-1|TRBV4-3
CASSQEHWGEAFF
TGCGCCAGCAGCCAAGAACATTGGGGTGAAGCTTTCTTT
>-|-|TRBJ2-7|TRBV7-2
CASSLMPSVSYEQYF
TGTGCCAGCAGCTTAATGCCTAGCGTGTCCTACGAGCAGTACTTC
>-|-|TRBJ1-1|TRBV11-3
CASSLEPEGEAEAFF
TGTGCCAGCAGCTTAGAGCCGGAAGGGGAAGCGGAAGCTTTCTTT
>many|TRBD2|TRBJ2-5|TRBV7-2
CASSPGLAQETQYF
TGTGCCAGCAGCCCGGGACTAGCTCAAGAGACCCAGTACTTC
>many|-|TRBJ1-4|TRBV20-1
CSAGPDEKLFF
TGCAGTGCTGGACCTGATGAAAAACTGTTTTTT
>many|-|TRBJ1-6|TRBV12-3/TRBV12-4
CASSPTPGSQAPLHF
TGTGCCAGCAGTCCGACCCCGGGATCGCAGGCACCCCTCCACTTT
>many|-|TRBJ2-3|TRBV29-1
CSVEGGTDTQYF
TGCAGCGTTGAGGGGGGCACAGATACGCAGTATTTT
>many|TRBD2|TRBJ2-1|TRBV5-1
CASSLGLVRSGGSYNEQFF
TGCGCCAGCAGCTTGGGGCTTGTTAGGAGCGGGGGAAGCTACAATGAGCAGTTCTTC
>many|-|TRBJ1-2|TRBV5-4
CASSLGGSYGYTF
TGTGCCAGCAGCTTGGGGGGCTCCTATGGCTACACCTTC
>many|TRBD1|TRBJ2-2|TRBV11-2
CASSDRGLTNTGELFF
TGTGCCAGCAGCGACAGGGGGTTGACGAACACCGGGGAGCTGTTTTTT
>many|TRBD1|TRBJ1-4|TRBV27
CASSGTGRYEKLFF
TGTGCCAGCAGTGGGACAGGGAGATATGAAAAACTGTTTTTT
>many|-|TRBJ2-2|TRBV5-1
CASSFLFYSPSTAIGELFF
TGCGCCAGCAGCTTCTTGTTTTACAGCCCCTCAACGGCGATCGGGGAGCTGTTTTTT
>many|-|TRBJ1-2|TRBV6-5
CASSYRAETGYTF
TGTGCCAGCAGTTACCGAGCAGAGACTGGCTACACCTTC
>many|-|TRBJ2-1|TRBV7-2
CASSPQGYEQFF
TGTGCCAGCAGCCCACAGGGTTATGAGCAGTTCTTC
>many|-|TRBJ1-2|TRBV5-1
CASSLEHGNYGYTF
TGCGCCAGCAGCTTGGAGCACGGTAACTATGGCTACACCTTC
>many|TRBD2|TRBJ2-3|TRBV20-1
CSAGLAGGPTQYF
TGCAGTGCTGGACTAGCGGGGGGTCCTACGCAGTATTTT
>many|-|TRBJ2-1|TRBV20-1
CSANGPEGSYNEQFF
TGCAGTGCTAACGGACCCGAGGGATCCTACAATGAGCAGTTCTTC
>many|-|TRBJ2-3|TRBV29-1
CSAARESRTDTQYF
TGCAGCGCTGCAAGAGAAAGTAGGACAGATACGCAGTATTTT
>many|TRBD1|TRBJ2-5|TRBV5-4
CAYQTPGGSRETQYF
TGTGCCTATCAGACCCCAGGGGGATCGCGTGAGACCCAGTACTTC
>many|-|TRBJ2-7|TRBV4-3
CASKPRRRTAIGYEQYF
TGCGCCAGCAAACCCCGCCGAAGGACAGCAATAGGTTACGAGCAGTACTTC
>many|-|TRBJ2-1|TRBV27
CASSLSPGTTYNEQFF
TGTGCCAGCAGTTTATCCCCCGGGACAACATACAATGAGCAGTTCTTC
>-|TRBD2|TRBJ2-1|TRBV28
CASSLPVAGASYNEQFF
TGTGCCAGCAGCCTACCGGTAGCGGGGGCTTCCTACAATGAGCAGTTCTTC
>many|TRBD1|TRBJ1-6|TRBV28
CASTSYGQEESPLHF
TGTGCCAGCACCTCGTACGGACAGGAGGAATCACCCCTCCACTTT
>many|-|TRBJ2-5|TRBV7-8
CASSLARVIWRETQYF
TGTGCCAGCAGCTTAGCTCGGGTTATATGGAGAGAGACCCAGTACTTC
>many|TRBD1|TRBJ1-1|TRBV7-9
CASSLGQGEAFF
TGTGCCAGCAGCCTTGGACAGGGTGAAGCTTTCTTT
>-|-|TRBJ2-5|TRBV5-4
CASSLTLETQYF
TGTGCCAGCAGCCTCACGTTGGAGACCCAGTACTTC
>many|TRBD1|TRBJ2-7|TRBV4-1
CASSPQDRRRGEQYF
TGCGCCAGCAGCCCCCAGGACAGGCGCCGAGGCGAGCAGTACTTC
>many|-|TRBJ1-1|TRBV29-1
CSVRGMAGPVGSTEAFF
TGCAGCGTTCGGGGGATGGCGGGGCCTGTCGGGAGCACTGAAGCTTTCTTT
>many|-|TRBJ2-1|TRBV5-6
CASSLGLSLGNEQFF
TGTGCCAGCAGCTTGGGGTTGTCTCTGGGGAATGAGCAGTTCTTC
>many|-|TRBJ1-1|TRBV29-1
CSVESGLLMNTEAFF
TGCAGCGTTGAAAGTGGCCTCCTTATGAACACTGAAGCTTTCTTT
>many|TRBD2|TRBJ2-1|TRBV7-2
CASSNLAGGHNEQFF
TGTGCCAGCAGCAATCTAGCGGGGGGGCACAATGAGCAGTTCTTC
>many|TRBD1|TRBJ1-4|TRBV24-1
CATSDLDRAEEKLFF
TGTGCCACCAGTGACCTGGACAGGGCTGAAGAAAAACTGTTTTTT
>many|-|TRBJ2-3|TRBV5-1
CASSLGQEPDTQYF
TGCGCCAGCAGCTTGGGACAGGAGCCAGATACGCAGTATTTT
>many|TRBD2|TRBJ2-1|TRBV3-1
CASSPRGTSGGAEWEFF
TGTGCCAGCAGCCCTCGGGGGACTAGCGGGGGGGCTGAGTGGGAGTTCTTC
>many|-|TRBJ2-3|TRBV7-6
CASSFGGSDTQYF
TGTGCCAGCAGCTTCGGGGGATCAGATACGCAGTATTTT
>many|TRBD1|TRBJ1-5|TRBV19
CASSRQGGGQPQHF
TGTGCCAGTAGTAGACAGGGTGGCGGACAGCCCCAGCATTTT
>many|TRBD1|TRBJ1-1|TRBV7-9
CASSPQPGGGTEAFF
TGTGCCAGCAGCCCCCAGCCAGGGGGAGGTACTGAAGCTTTCTTT
>many|-|TRBJ2-1|TRBV27
CASSRPGGAPPYNEQFF
TGTGCCAGCAGCCGACCAGGGGGGGCGCCACCCTACAATGAGCAGTTCTTC